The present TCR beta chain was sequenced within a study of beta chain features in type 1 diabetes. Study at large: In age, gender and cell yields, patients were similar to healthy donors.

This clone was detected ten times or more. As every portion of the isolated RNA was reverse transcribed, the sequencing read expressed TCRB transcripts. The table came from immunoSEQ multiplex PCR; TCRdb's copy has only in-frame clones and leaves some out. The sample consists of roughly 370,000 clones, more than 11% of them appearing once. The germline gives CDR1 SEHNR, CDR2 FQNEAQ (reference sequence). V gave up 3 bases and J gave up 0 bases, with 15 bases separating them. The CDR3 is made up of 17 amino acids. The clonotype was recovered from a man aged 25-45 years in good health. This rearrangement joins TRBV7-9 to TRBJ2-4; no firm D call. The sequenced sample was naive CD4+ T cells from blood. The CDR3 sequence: CASSLSTGSLAKNIQYF. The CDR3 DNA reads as TGTGCCAGCAGCTTGTCTACGGGTAGCTTAGCCAAAAACATTCAGTACTTC.